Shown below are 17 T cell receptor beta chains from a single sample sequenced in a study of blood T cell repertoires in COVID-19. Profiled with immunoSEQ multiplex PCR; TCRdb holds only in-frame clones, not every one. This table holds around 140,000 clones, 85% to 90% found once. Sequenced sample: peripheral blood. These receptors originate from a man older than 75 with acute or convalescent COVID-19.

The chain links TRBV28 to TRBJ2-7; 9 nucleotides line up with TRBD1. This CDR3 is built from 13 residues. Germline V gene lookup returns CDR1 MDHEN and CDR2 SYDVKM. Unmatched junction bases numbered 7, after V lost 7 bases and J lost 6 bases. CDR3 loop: CASKGTGPSEQYF. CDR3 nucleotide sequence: TGTGCCAGCAAGGGGACAGGGCCCTCCGAGCAGTACTTC.

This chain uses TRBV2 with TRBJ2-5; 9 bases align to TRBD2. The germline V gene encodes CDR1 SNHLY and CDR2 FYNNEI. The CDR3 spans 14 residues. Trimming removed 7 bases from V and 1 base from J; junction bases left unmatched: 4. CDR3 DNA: TGTGCCAGCAATCTAGCGGGAACCCAAGAGACCCAGTACTTC. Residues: CASNLAGTQETQYF.

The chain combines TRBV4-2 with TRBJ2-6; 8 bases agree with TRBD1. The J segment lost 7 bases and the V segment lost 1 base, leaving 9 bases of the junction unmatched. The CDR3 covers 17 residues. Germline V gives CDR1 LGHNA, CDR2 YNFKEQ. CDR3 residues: CASSQGQGNLGANVLTF. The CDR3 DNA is TGTGCCAGCAGCCAAGGACAGGGGAATCTGGGCGCCAACGTCCTGACTTTC.

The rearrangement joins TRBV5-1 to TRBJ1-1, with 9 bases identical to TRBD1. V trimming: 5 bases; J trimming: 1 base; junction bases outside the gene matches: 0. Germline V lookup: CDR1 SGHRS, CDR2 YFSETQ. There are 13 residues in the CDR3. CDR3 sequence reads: CASRTGGNTEAFF. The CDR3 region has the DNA TGCGCCAGCAGGACAGGGGGGAACACTGAAGCTTTCTTT.

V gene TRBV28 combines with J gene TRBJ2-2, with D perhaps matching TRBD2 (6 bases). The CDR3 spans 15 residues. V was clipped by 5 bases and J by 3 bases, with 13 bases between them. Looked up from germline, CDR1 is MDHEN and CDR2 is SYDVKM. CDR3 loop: CASSTWDFDTGELFF. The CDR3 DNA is TGTGCCAGCAGTACCTGGGACTTCGACACCGGGGAGCTGTTTTTT.

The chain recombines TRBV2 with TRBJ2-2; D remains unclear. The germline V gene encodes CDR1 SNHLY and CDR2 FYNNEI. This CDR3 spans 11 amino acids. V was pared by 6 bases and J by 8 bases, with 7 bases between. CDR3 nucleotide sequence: TGTGCCAGCAGGTACTCGGGGGAGCTGTTTTTT. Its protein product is CASRYSGELFF.

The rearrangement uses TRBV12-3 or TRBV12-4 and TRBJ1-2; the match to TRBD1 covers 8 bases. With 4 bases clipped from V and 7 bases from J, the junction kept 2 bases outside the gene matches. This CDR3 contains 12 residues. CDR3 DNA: TGTGCCAGCAGTTCGGACAGGGTTGGCTACACCTTC. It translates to CASSSDRVGYTF.

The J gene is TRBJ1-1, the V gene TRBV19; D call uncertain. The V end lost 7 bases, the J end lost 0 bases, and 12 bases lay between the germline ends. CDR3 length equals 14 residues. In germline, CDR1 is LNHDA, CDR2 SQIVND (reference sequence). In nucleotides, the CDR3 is TGTGCCAGTAAGAGCCCTGCCATGAACACTGAAGCTTTCTTT. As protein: CASKSPAMNTEAFF.

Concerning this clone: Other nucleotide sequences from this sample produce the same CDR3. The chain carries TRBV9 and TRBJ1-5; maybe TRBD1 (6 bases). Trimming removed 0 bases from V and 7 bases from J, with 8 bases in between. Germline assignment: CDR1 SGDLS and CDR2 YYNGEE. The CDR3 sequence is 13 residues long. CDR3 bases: TGTGCCAGCAGCGTAGAAGGGGGACAGCCCCAGCATTTT. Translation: CASSVEGGQPQHF.

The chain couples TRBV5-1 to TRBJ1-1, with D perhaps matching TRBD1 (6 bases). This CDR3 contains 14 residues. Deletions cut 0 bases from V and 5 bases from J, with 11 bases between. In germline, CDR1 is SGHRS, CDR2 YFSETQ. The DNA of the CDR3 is TGCGCCAGCAGCTTGGCCGGGAGGGGGACTGAAGCTTTCTTT. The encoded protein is CASSLAGRGTEAFF.

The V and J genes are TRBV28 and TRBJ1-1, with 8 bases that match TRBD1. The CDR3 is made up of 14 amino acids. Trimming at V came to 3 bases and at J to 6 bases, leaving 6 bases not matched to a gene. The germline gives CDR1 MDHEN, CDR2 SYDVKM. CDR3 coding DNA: TGTGCCAGCAGTTTTGAGACAGGGGCCGCTGAAGCTTTCTTT. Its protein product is CASSFETGAAEAFF.

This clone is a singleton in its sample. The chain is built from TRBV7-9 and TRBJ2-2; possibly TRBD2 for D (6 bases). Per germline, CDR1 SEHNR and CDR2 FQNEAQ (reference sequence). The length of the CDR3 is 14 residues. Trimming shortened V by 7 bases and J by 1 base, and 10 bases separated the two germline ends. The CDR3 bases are TGTGCCAGCACCGCGCGGGAGAACACCGGGGAGCTGTTTTTT. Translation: CASTARENTGELFF.

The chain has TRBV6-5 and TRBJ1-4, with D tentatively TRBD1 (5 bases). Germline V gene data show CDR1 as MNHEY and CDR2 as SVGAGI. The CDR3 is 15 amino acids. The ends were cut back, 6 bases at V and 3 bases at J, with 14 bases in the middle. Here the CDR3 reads CASRKGDLANEKLFF. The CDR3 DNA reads TGTGCCAGCAGGAAAGGGGATCTAGCTAATGAAAAACTGTTTTTT.

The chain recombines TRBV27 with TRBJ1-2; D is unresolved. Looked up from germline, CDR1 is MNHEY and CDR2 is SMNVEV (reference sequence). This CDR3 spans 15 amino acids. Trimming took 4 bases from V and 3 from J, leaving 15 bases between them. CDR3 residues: CASSWSGSLDYGYTF. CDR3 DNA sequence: TGTGCCAGCAGTTGGTCAGGCTCCCTGGACTATGGCTACACCTTC.

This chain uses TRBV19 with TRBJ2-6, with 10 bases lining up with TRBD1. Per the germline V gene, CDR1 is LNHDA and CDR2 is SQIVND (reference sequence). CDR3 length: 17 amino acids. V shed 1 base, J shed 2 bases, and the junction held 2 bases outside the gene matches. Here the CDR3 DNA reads TGTGCCAGTAGTATAGGACAGGGGGCGCCTGGGGCCAACGTCCTGACTTTC. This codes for CASSIGQGAPGANVLTF.

CDR3 coding DNA: TGTGCCAGCGCCGGGGACAACACAGATACGCAGTATTTT. The encoded protein is CASAGDNTDTQYF. This chain joins TRBV6-5 and TRBJ2-3; D may be TRBD1 (6 bases). Germline V gene sequence: CDR1 MNHEY, CDR2 SVGAGI. Trimming pared 8 bases from V and 2 bases from J, leaving 11 bases between. The CDR3 runs 13 residues.

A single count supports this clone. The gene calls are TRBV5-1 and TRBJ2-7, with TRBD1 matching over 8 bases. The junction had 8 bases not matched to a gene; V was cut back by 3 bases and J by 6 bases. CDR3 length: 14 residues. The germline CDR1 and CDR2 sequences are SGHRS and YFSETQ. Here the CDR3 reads CASSSPTGDAEQYF. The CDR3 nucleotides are TGCGCCAGCAGCTCCCCGACAGGGGACGCCGAGCAGTACTTC.